This TCR beta chain came from a study of shared clonotypes between healthy human individuals. About the research overall: Per donor, CD8 memory used one plate, CD8 naive used two, CD4 memory used three and CD4 naive used three. General observations from the study: The generation probabilities recorded for non-shared clonotypes fell below those of clonotypes shared by all four donors.

As concerns this clone: Its antigen is currently unknown.

The CDR3 is made up of 18 amino acids. The junction had 9 bases not matched to a gene; V was cut back by 3 bases and J by 0 bases. The V gene's germline CDR1 is SGDLS and CDR2 YYNGEE. Around 30,000 T cell genomes, or approximately 0.2 ug DNA, went into the sorted-subset replicate PCRs. TCRdb's table, derived via immunoSEQ multiplex PCR, lists solely in-frame clones and lacks some. The sample contains 900,000 to 1,200,000 clones, 78% of which appear only once. Source material: memory CD4+ T cells from PBMCs. Documented subset: CD45RA-negative fraction. The rearrangement uses TRBV9 and TRBJ2-6, with 7 bases aligning to TRBD2. The TCR sequence derives from a man between 18 and 29 years old in good health. Some clones in this sample may be carry-over from other donors' samples. CDR3 amino acids: CASSAQGAGVSGANVLTF. DNA for the CDR3: TGTGCCAGCAGCGCCCAGGGCGCGGGAGTCTCTGGGGCCAACGTCCTGACTTTC.